Detailed here is one T cell receptor (beta chain). This CDR3 region has 16 residues. J gave up 2 bases and V 4 bases, and 4 bases lay outside the gene matches. Germline V lookup: CDR1 LGHNA, CDR2 YNFKEQ. Generated by immunoSEQ multiplex PCR, the TCRdb table keeps only in-frame clones and is missing some. The sample lists about 76,000 clones, approximately 85% occurring once. These data come from a study of OX40 agonist ivuxolimab in advanced cancers. The source of this sequence is an adult with an advanced solid tumor such as melanoma, head and neck, liver or kidney cancer. Source: CD4+ or CD8+ T cells sorted from blood, taken in a trial of the OX40 agonist ivuxolimab. The chain carries TRBV4-2 and TRBJ2-3; TRBD2 agrees at 12 bases. The CDR3 loop reads CASSRPSGGVTDTQYF. CDR3 bases: TGTGCCAGCAGCCGACCTAGCGGGGGGGTCACAGATACGCAGTATTTT.